This entry lists 22 T cell receptor beta chains sequenced from one sample in a study of low-dose radiotherapy and immunotherapy resistance in tumors. TRAV and TRBV primers primed cDNA for both TCRalpha and TCRbeta. PCR amplification of the TCRs was performed with Phusion for approximately 20 PCR cycles, and it relied on a constant-region primer together with a V-primer adapter. In TCRdb, the reads were re-called with MiXCR into one record per CDR3 protein. The data show some 7,400 distinct CDR3 sequences, with roughly 62% seen just once and 8.7% held by the top ten. These receptors all come from a human donor with advanced metastatic prostate, ovarian, gallbladder or colorectal cancer (not recorded which). This table probably holds off-target reads from a library built for another chain.

The chain has TRBV12-3 or TRBV12-4 and TRBJ2-7; TRBD2 agrees at 7 bases. Trimming took 4 bases from V and 6 from J; bases not matched to a gene: 0. This CDR3 is 11 amino acids long. CDR3 loop: CASSWGGEQYF. CDR3 nucleotide sequence: TGTGCCAGCAGTTGGGGGGGCGAGCAGTACTTC.

This chain joins TRBV5-5 and TRBJ2-1; TRBD2 agrees at 10 bases. Trimming took 1 base from V and 8 from J; bases not matched to a gene: 6. CDR3 length: 15 amino acids. Per germline, CDR1 SGHKS and CDR2 YYEKEE (reference sequence). The CDR3 DNA follows: TGTGCCAGCAGCTTGACCAGCGGGGGGGCATATGAGCAGTTCTTC. Its translation is CASSLTSGGAYEQFF.

This clonotype was detected a few times. The chain links TRBV7-8 to TRBJ2-7; no clear D gene. CDR1 SGHVS and CDR2 FQNEAQ come from the germline V gene. This CDR3 is 13 amino acids long. The V end lost 1 base, the J end lost 12 bases, and 16 bases lay between the germline ends. CDR3 sequence (DNA): TGTGCCAGCAGCTTAGTTAATCAAGAGTACCCGTACTTC. This codes for CASSLVNQEYPYF.

The rearrangement links TRBV28 to TRBJ2-1, with 7 positions matching TRBD2. Germline CDR1 is MDHEN and CDR2 is SYDVKM. This CDR3 region has 16 residues. J was trimmed by 0 bases and V by 5 bases; bases with no gene match: 7. In DNA, the CDR3 is TGTGCCAGCAGTCCCACTAGCGCCGGCTCCTACAATGAGCAGTTCTTC. It encodes CASSPTSAGSYNEQFF.

The V gene is TRBV6-4, the J gene TRBJ1-6; the D is unclear. The V and J ends lost 2 bases and 5 bases respectively, with 4 bases between them. CDR3 length equals 13 residues. Germline V lookup: CDR1 MRHNA, CDR2 SNTAGT. In DNA form, the CDR3 reads TGTGCCAGCAGTGACACAGATAATTCACCCCTCCACTTT. Translation gives CASSDTDNSPLHF.

This clonotype has just a few counts. The chain recombines TRBV29-1 with TRBJ2-2; 7 bases are shared with TRBD2. The trim removed 7 bases at V and 2 bases at J, leaving 7 bases unmatched. Per the germline V gene, CDR1 is SQVTM and CDR2 is ANQGSEA. The CDR3 sequence is 14 residues long. The CDR3 sequence: CSAAKRDNTGELFF. The CDR3 nucleotides read TGCAGCGCCGCGAAGCGGGATAACACCGGGGAGCTGTTTTTT.

The J gene is TRBJ1-2, the V gene TRBV6-2 or TRBV6-3; the match to TRBD1 covers 9 bases. Germline V gene sequence: CDR1 MNHEY, CDR2 SVGEGT. The V segment lost 8 bases and the J segment 4 bases; nucleotides outside the gene matches: 8. This CDR3 is built from 14 residues. In DNA form, the CDR3 reads TGTGCCAGCGAAACAGGGGGCGCGGGCTATGGCTACACCTTC. Translated, it gives CASETGGAGYGYTF.

This clonotype was recorded a few times. V and J are TRBV2 and TRBJ2-7; perhaps TRBD1 as D (6 bases). In germline, CDR1 is SNHLY, CDR2 FYNNEI. V was shortened by 1 base and J by 1 base, with 8 bases between the two germline ends. The CDR3 runs to 14 residues. This CDR3 is CASSEEDSSYEQYF. For the CDR3, the DNA is TGTGCCAGCAGTGAAGAGGACAGTTCCTACGAGCAGTACTTC.

This sequence joins TRBV29-1 and TRBJ2-7, with D hard to call. CDR3 length: 13 residues. From germline, CDR1 is SQVTM and CDR2 ANQGSEA. V lost 3 bases, J lost 2 bases, and 11 bases lay in between. For the CDR3, the DNA is TGCAGCGTTGATCTAGGGCAGGCCTACGAGCAGTACTTC. Its protein is CSVDLGQAYEQYF.

The chain employs TRBV2 and TRBJ1-5, with D unclear. The V and J ends lost 6 bases and 4 bases respectively, with 10 bases between them. The CDR3 length is 13 residues. The germline gives CDR1 SNHLY, CDR2 FYNNEI. CDR3 loop: CASRLEQNQPQHF. The CDR3 DNA sequence: TGTGCCAGCAGGTTAGAACAGAATCAGCCCCAGCATTTT.

This clonotype was observed a handful of times. V and J are TRBV5-1 and TRBJ2-6; D call uncertain. The germline V gene has CDR1 SGHRS and CDR2 YFSETQ. V lost 1 base and J 0 bases, leaving 8 bases between the germline ends. The CDR3 has 16 residues. CDR3 DNA: TGCGCCAGCAGCTTGCCCGTCTTCTCTGGGGCCAACGTCCTGACTTTC. Its protein is CASSLPVFSGANVLTF.

V and J are TRBV4-3 and TRBJ2-3, with 7 nucleotides matching TRBD1. Germline V lookup: CDR1 LGHNA, CDR2 YSLEER. The V gene end was trimmed by 1 base and the J gene end by 2 bases; junction bases not matched to a gene: 3. The CDR3 contains 15 residues. The CDR3 reads CASSQGGQHTDTQYF. CDR3 in DNA: TGCGCCAGCAGCCAAGGGGGACAGCACACAGATACGCAGTATTTT.

This clonotype was counted a few times. The chain joins TRBV28 to TRBJ1-2; perhaps TRBD1 as D (6 bases). Trimming removed 5 bases at V and 5 bases at J, with 15 bases between. This CDR3 comprises 14 residues. CDR1 MDHEN and CDR2 SYDVKM come from the germline V gene. The CDR3 nucleotides read TGTGCCAGCAGTGCCCAGGGGTTTTGGTATGGCTACACCTTC. Protein product: CASSAQGFWYGYTF.

V gene TRBV18 combines with J gene TRBJ2-5; the D gene is possibly TRBD1 (5 bases). Germline CDR1 KGHSH, CDR2 LQKENI. The CDR3 runs to 14 residues. Deletions cut 1 base from V and 5 bases from J, with 11 bases between. The CDR3 DNA is TGTGCCAGCTCACCACGAGACAGTGGGGAGACCCAGTACTTC. Protein sequence: CASSPRDSGETQYF.

The chain joins TRBV7-2 to TRBJ1-3; no clear D. V was trimmed by 1 base and J by 0 bases, leaving 13 bases between them. The CDR3 totals 17 residues. Germline V gene sequence: CDR1 SGHTA, CDR2 FQGNSA. The CDR3, as DNA: TGTGCCAGCAGCTTAGGGGGAACAGCGCACTCTGGAAACACCATATATTTT. It translates to CASSLGGTAHSGNTIYF.

J is TRBJ2-1 and V is TRBV28, with 14 bases that match TRBD2. V gave up 5 bases and J gave up 7 bases; unmatched junction bases: 4. The germline CDR1 and CDR2 sequences are MDHEN and SYDVKM. The CDR3 runs to 15 residues. The CDR3 loop is CASSPTSGGANEQFF. The CDR3 DNA reads TGTGCCAGCAGTCCGACTAGCGGGGGGGCGAATGAGCAGTTCTTC.

The chain employs TRBV14 and TRBJ2-1; 7 bases are a match to TRBD2. Germline values: CDR1 SGHDN, CDR2 FVKESK. Trimming took 3 bases from V and 9 from J; bases not matched to a gene: 5. This CDR3 contains 13 residues. The CDR3: CASSHSGGSEQFF. CDR3 bases: TGTGCCAGCAGCCATTCGGGGGGATCTGAGCAGTTCTTC. The full variable domain, its missing parts supplied by reference TRBV14 and TRBJ2-1, is EAGVTQFPSHSVIEKGQTVTLRCDPISGHDNLYWYRRVMGKEIKFLLHFVKESKQDESGMPNNRFLAERTGGTYSTLKVQPAELEDSGVYFCASSHSGGSEQFFGPGTRLTVL.

The chain uses TRBV28 and TRBJ1-2; D might be TRBD1 (6 bases). CDR3 length equals 15 residues. The V gene's germline CDR1 is MDHEN and CDR2 SYDVKM. The ends were cut back, 6 bases at V and 4 bases at J, with 18 bases in the middle. The CDR3 protein is CASRRGGDGFYGYTF. CDR3 DNA: TGTGCCAGCAGAAGGGGGGGCGACGGGTTCTATGGCTACACCTTC.

The chain combines TRBV29-1 with TRBJ2-6; D unresolved. The CDR3 consists of 15 residues. Germline values: CDR1 SQVTM, CDR2 ANQGSEA. Trimming shortened V by 4 bases and J by 4 bases, and 14 bases separated the two germline ends. The CDR3 sequence is CSVADQAAGANVLTF. In DNA, the CDR3 is TGCAGCGTTGCCGACCAGGCGGCCGGGGCCAACGTCCTGACTTTC. The full variable domain, in which reference TRBV29-1 and TRBJ2-6 provide the parts outside the CDR3, is SAVISQKPSRDICQRGTSLTIQCQVDSQVTMMFWYRQQPGQSLTLIATANQGSEATYESGFVIDKFPISRPNLTFSTLTVSNMSPEDSSIYLCSVADQAAGANVLTFGAGSRLTVL.

This chain connects TRBV6-2 or TRBV6-3 to TRBJ2-5, with TRBD1 matching over 10 bases. V lost 0 bases, J lost 4 bases, and 5 bases stayed unmatched. Germline V gives CDR1 MNHEY, CDR2 SVGEGT. The CDR3 sequence is 16 residues long. Here the CDR3 DNA reads TGTGCCAGCAGTTACTCTCGTGGGACAGGGGCAGAGACCCAGTACTTC. It specifies CASSYSRGTGAETQYF.

This clonotype was seen a few times. V is TRBV5-1 and J is TRBJ2-1; TRBD2 matches at 11 bases. V gave up 0 bases and J gave up 8 bases; unmatched junction bases: 10. The length of the CDR3 is 17 residues. CDR1 and CDR2 (germline): SGHRS, YFSETQ. CDR3 coding DNA: TGCGCCAGCAGCTTGGCTGCTCTAGCGGGAGGATTGGATGAGCAGTTCTTC. Its protein is CASSLAALAGGLDEQFF.

This chain uses TRBV28 with TRBJ1-3; possible D gene TRBD1, 5 bases. V was trimmed by 5 bases and J by 4 bases, leaving 18 bases between them. This CDR3 region has 16 residues. The germline CDR1 and CDR2 sequences are MDHEN and SYDVKM. CDR3 DNA sequence: TGTGCCAGCAGTGATCCCTCAGGGTCGCAGGGAAACACCATATATTTT. It specifies CASSDPSGSQGNTIYF. Combining the CDR3 with reference TRBV28 and TRBJ1-3 gives the whole variable domain DVKVTQSSRYLVKRTGEKVFLECVQDMDHENMFWYRQDPGLGLRLIYFSYDVKMKEKGDIPEGYSVSREKKERFSLILESASTNQTSMYLCASSDPSGSQGNTIYFGEGSWLTVV.